Sequencing of this T cell receptor (beta chain) was carried out in a study of identical twins. Study results and caveats: The study found that models underestimated out-of-frame TCR alpha sharing in monozygotic twins. The study reached conclusions through statistical analysis that was cross-sectional, not following the same donors. Carriage of fewer insertions was seen in abundant cord blood beta clonotypes, whereas memory repertoires showed none.

The CDR3 sequence is 17 residues long. The ends were cut back, 0 bases at V and 0 bases at J, with 14 bases in the middle. CDR1 is MNHEY and CDR2 is SVGAGI in the germline V gene. TCRdb re-analysed the 5' RACE reads in MiXCR, keeping a single row per CDR3 protein. The table records 690,000 or so distinct CDR3 sequences, 6% to 6.5% of them present only once. This clonotype was observed many times. Its matching antigen is unknown. The chain uses TRBV6-5 and TRBJ2-5, with D unresolved. The clonotype originates from a man between 18 and 29 years old in good health. Sequencing input: naive T cells sorted from blood. CDR3 DNA sequence: TGTGCCAGCAGTTACTCGATGCGGAGCCCGTACCAAGAGACCCAGTACTTC. Encoded protein: CASSYSMRSPYQETQYF.